A few counts support the clone carrying this T cell receptor beta chain. Its antigen remains unknown. The sample comes from a study of blood T cells in healthy people across ages. Study at large: Capturing about one barcoded beta molecule per two T cells was achieved by template switching. Overall study findings and caveats: As age increased, TCR beta diversity per million T cells fell in a roughly linear fashion.

It was with a sample-barcoded 5' primer and a J-beta primer mix that a second PCR of roughly 7 to 12 cycles was run. All cDNA molecules were each tagged by a template-switch adaptor with 12 random nucleotides. TCRdb re-called the 5' RACE reads through MiXCR, storing one row per CDR3 protein. The sample consists of 550,000 to 750,000 distinct CDR3 sequences, more than 20% of them appearing once. V trimming: 12 bases; J trimming: 2 bases; junction bases outside the gene matches: 4. Germline V gives CDR1 KGHDR, CDR2 SFDVKD. The CDR3 covers 14 residues. Drawing of peripheral blood yielded about 9.7 milliliters from each donor.

The V and J genes are TRBV24-1 and TRBJ2-4; 12 nucleotides line up with TRBD2. This clonotype was obtained from a man in his 70s in good health. What was sequenced was blood. The CDR3, as DNA: TGTGCCCCGCTAGCGGGAGGGCCCAAAAACATTCAGTACTTC. It specifies CAPLAGGPKNIQYF.